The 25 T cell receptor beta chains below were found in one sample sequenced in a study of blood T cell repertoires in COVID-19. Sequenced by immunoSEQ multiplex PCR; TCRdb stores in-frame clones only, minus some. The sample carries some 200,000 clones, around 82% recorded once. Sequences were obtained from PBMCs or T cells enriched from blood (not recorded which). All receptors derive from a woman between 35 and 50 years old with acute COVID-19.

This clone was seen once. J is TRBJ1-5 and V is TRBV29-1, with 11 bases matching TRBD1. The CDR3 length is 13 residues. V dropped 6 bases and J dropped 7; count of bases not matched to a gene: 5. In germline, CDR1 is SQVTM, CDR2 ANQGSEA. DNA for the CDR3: TGCAGCGTCGGACAGGGGGCAGGACAGCCCCAGCATTTT. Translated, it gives CSVGQGAGQPQHF.

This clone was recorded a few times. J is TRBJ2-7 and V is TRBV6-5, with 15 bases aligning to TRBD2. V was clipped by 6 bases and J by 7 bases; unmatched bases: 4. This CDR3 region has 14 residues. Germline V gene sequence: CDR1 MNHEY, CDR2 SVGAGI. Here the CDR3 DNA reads TGTGCCAGCAGGAGGACTAGCGGGAGGGTTGAGCAGTACTTC. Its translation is CASRRTSGRVEQYF.

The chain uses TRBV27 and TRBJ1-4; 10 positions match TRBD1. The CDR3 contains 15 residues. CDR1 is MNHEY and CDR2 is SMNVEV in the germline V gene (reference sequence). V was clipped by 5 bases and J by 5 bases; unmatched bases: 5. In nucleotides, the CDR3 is TGTGCCAGCAGTCCCTGGACAGGGGGAAATGAAAAACTGTTTTTT. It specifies CASSPWTGGNEKLFF.

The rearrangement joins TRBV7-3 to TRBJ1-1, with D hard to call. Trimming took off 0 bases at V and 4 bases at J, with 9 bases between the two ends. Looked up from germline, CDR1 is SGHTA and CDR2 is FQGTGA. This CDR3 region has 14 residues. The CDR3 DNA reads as TGTGCCAGCAGCTTAACTGCCCGGGGCACTGAAGCTTTCTTT. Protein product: CASSLTARGTEAFF.

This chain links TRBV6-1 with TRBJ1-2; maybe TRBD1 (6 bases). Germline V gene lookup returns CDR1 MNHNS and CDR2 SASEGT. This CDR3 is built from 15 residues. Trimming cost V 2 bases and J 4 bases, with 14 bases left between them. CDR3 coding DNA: TGTGCCAGCAGTGAAAGGGACAAACGAGGCTATGGCTACACCTTC. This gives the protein CASSERDKRGYGYTF.

The CDR3 loop reads CAWSALQGVTEAFF. The CDR3 DNA reads as TGTGCCTGGAGCGCCCTACAGGGGGTCACTGAAGCTTTCTTT. V and J are TRBV30 and TRBJ1-1; 8 bases are a match to TRBD1. With 3 bases clipped from V and 4 bases from J, the junction kept 7 bases outside the gene matches. The germline V gene has CDR1 GTSNPN and CDR2 SVGIG (reference sequence). The CDR3 has 14 amino acids.

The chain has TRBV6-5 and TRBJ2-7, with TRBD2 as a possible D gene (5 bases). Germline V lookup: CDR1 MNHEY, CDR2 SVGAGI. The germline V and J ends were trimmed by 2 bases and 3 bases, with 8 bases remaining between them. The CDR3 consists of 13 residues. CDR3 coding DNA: TGTGCCAGCAGTTACAGAGGGATCTACGAGCAGTACTTC. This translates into CASSYRGIYEQYF.

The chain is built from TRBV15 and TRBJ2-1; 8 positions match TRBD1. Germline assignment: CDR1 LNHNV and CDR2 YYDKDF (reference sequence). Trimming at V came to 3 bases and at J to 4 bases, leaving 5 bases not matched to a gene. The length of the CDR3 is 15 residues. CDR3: CATSRDRVGYNEQFF. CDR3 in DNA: TGTGCCACCAGCAGGGACAGGGTGGGTTACAATGAGCAGTTCTTC.

The CDR3 nucleotides read TGTGCCAGCAGCTTTCTAGCGGGTGAACACGGGGAGCTGTTTTTT. Its translation: CASSFLAGEHGELFF. The V call is TRBV7-2, the J call TRBJ2-2, with 8 nucleotides matching TRBD2. Trimming at V came to 3 bases and at J to 7 bases, leaving 7 bases not matched to a gene. Germline V gene sequence: CDR1 SGHTA, CDR2 FQGNSA. CDR3 length: 15 residues.

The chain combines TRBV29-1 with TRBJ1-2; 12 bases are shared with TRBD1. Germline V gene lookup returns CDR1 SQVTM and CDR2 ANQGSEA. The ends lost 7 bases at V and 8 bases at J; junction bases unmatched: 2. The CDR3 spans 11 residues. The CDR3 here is CSAGTGGGYTF. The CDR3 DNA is TGCAGCGCCGGGACAGGGGGCGGCTACACCTTC.

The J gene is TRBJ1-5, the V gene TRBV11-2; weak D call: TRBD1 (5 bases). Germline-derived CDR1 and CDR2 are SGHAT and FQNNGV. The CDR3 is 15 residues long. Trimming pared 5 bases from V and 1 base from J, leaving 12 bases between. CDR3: CASSRLTGSNQPQHF. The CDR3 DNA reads TGTGCCAGCAGCCGCCTCACAGGAAGCAATCAGCCCCAGCATTTT.

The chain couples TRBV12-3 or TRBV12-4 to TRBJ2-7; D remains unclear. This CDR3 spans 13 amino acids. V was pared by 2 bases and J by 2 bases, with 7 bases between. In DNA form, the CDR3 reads TGTGCCAGCAGTTTATCACTTCCCTACGAGCAGTACTTC. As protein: CASSLSLPYEQYF.

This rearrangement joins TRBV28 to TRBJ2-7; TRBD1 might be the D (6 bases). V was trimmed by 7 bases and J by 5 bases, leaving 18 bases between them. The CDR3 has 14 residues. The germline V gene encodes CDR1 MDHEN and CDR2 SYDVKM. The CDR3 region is CASIQPGQVHEQYF. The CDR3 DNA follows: TGTGCCAGCATTCAACCGGGACAAGTGCACGAGCAGTACTTC. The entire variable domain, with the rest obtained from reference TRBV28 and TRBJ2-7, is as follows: DVKVTQSSRYLVKRTGEKVFLECVQDMDHENMFWYRQDPGLGLRLIYFSYDVKMKEKGDIPEGYSVSREKKERFSLILESASTNQTSMYLCASIQPGQVHEQYFGPGTRLTVT.

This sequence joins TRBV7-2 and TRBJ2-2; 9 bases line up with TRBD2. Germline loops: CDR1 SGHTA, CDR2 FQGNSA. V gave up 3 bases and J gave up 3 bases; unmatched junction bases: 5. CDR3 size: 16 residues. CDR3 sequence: CASSLGTSPDTGELFF. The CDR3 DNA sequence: TGTGCCAGCAGCTTGGGGACTAGCCCCGACACCGGGGAGCTGTTTTTT.

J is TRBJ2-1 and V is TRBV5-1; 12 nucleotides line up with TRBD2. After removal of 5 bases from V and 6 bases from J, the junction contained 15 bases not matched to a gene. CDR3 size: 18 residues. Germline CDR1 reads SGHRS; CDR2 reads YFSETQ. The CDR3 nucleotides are TGCGCCAGCAGTTCACCGGGACTAGCGGGTTCTTTGGTCAATGAGCAGTTCTTC. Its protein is CASSSPGLAGSLVNEQFF. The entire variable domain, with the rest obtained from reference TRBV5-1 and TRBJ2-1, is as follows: KAGVTQTPRYLIKTRGQQVTLSCSPISGHRSVSWYQQTPGQGLQFLFEYFSETQRNKGNFPGRFSGRQFSNSRSEMNVSTLELGDSALYLCASSSPGLAGSLVNEQFFGPGTRLTVL.

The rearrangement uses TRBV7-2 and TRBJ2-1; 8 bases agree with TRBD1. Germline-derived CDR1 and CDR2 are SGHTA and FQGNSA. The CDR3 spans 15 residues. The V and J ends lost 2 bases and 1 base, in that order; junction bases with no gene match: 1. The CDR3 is CASSLNRGSYNEQFF. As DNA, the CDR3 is TGTGCCAGCAGCTTAAACAGGGGGTCCTACAATGAGCAGTTCTTC.

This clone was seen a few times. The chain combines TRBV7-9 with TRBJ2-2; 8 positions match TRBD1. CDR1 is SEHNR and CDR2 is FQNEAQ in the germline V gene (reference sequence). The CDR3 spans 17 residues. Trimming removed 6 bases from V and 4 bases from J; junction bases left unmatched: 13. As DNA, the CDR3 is TGTGCCAGCAGTTTCTTTGCCGGGACAGGAAGCACCGGGGAGCTGTTTTTT. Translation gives CASSFFAGTGSTGELFF.

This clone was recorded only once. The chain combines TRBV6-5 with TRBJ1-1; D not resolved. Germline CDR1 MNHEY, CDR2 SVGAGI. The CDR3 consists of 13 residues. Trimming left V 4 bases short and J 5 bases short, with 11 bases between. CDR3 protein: CASSFGGGTEAFF. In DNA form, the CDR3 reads TGTGCCAGCAGTTTCGGCGGAGGGACTGAAGCTTTCTTT.

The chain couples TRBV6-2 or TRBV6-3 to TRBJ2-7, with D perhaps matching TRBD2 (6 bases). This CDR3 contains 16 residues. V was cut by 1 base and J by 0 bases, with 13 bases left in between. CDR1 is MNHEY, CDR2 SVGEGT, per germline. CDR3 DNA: TGTGCCAGCAGTTACTTATTAGCGGTCAGCTCCTACGAGCAGTACTTC. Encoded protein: CASSYLLAVSSYEQYF.

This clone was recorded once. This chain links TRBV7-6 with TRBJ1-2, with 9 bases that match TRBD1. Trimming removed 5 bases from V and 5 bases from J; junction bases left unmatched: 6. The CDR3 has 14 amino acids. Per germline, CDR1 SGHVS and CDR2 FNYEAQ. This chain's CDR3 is CASSQGQGGYGYTF. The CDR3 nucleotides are TGTGCCAGCAGCCAGGGACAGGGCGGGTATGGCTACACCTTC. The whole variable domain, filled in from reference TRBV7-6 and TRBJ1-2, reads GAGVSQSPRYKVTKRGQDVALRCDPISGHVSLYWYRQALGQGPEFLTYFNYEAQQDKSGLPNDRFSAERPEGSISTLTIQRTEQRDSAMYRCASSQGQGGYGYTFGSGTRLTVV.

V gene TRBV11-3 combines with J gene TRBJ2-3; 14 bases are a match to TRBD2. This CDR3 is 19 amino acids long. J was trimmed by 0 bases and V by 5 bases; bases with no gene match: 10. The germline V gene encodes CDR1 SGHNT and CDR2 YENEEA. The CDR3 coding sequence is TGTGCCAGCAGCGCCGGGACTAGCGGGAGTAGTCCTAGCACAGATACGCAGTATTTT. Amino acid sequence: CASSAGTSGSSPSTDTQYF.

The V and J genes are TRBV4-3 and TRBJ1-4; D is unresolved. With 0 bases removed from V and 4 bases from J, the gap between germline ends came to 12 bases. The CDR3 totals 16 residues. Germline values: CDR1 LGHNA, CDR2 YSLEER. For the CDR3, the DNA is TGCGCCAGCAGCCAAGATGTAACAGTCCTTAATGAAAAACTGTTTTTT. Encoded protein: CASSQDVTVLNEKLFF.

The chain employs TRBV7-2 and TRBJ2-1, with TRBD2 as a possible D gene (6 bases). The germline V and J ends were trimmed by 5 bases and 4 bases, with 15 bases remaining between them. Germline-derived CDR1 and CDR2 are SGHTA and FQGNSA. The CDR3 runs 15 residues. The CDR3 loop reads CASSPNGGAYNEQFF. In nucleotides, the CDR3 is TGTGCCAGCAGCCCCAATGGCGGGGCTTACAATGAGCAGTTCTTC.

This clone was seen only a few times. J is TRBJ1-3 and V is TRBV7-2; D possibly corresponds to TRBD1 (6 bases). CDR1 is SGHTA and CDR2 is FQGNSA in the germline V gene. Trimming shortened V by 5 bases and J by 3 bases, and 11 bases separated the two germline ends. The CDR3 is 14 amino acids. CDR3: CASSATGFGNTIYF. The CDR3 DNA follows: TGTGCCAGCAGCGCCACAGGGTTTGGAAACACCATATATTTT.

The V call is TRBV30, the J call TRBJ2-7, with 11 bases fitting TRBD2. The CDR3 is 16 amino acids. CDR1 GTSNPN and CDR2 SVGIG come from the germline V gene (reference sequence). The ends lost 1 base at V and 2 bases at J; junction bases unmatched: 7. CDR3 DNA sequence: TGTGCCTGGAGTGGTCCCGGACTAGCGGGTACCTACGAGCAGTACTTC. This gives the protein CAWSGPGLAGTYEQYF.